The table lists the clone carrying this T cell receptor (beta chain) with many counts. Its antigen is currently unknown. Amplification used 60 Vbeta primers and 13 Jbeta primers. TCRdb's table, derived via immunoSEQ multiplex PCR, lists solely in-frame clones and lacks some. The table includes about 150,000 clones, roughly 9.8% detected once. This specimen belongs to a study of cytomegalovirus exposure and HLA in healthy donors. Germline CDR1 is MNHNS and CDR2 is SASEGT. V gave up 7 bases and J gave up 6 bases; unmatched junction bases: 12. CDR3 length: 15 amino acids. All donors participated as healthy donors of bone marrow. Broader study findings: In a later analysis, compared with equally common non-associated chains, HLA-associated beta chains were more expanded.

The sample consisted of PBMCs. The chain joins TRBV6-1 to TRBJ2-1, with 7 bases aligning to TRBD2. The TCR was taken from a man over 45 in good health and CMV-seronegative. The CDR3 protein is CASKSIWGGVNEQFF. The CDR3 DNA sequence: TGTGCCAGCAAATCGATCTGGGGGGGGGTCAATGAGCAGTTCTTC.